Each of the 17 T cell receptor beta chains below was sequenced from the same sample in a study of shared clonotypes between healthy human individuals. Sequencing was performed with immunoSEQ multiplex PCR; in TCRdb, only in-frame clones are kept and a portion is missing. The sample holds some 2,100,000 clones; more than 90% are singletons and the top ten take 0.1% to 0.15%. Source material: naive CD4+ T cells sorted from blood. As for subset: CD45RA+ positively selected. Source of these receptors: a man aged 18 to 29 in good health.

The chain couples TRBV2 to TRBJ2-2, with a possible D match to TRBD1 (6 bases). Germline CDR1 is SNHLY and CDR2 is FYNNEI. The CDR3 loop spans 16 amino acids. V was pared by 3 bases and J by 4 bases, with 15 bases between. This CDR3 reads CASSDLHRESTGELFF. CDR3 nucleotides: TGTGCCAGCAGTGATCTTCACAGGGAATCCACCGGGGAGCTGTTTTTT.

The CDR3, as DNA: TGCGCCAGCAGCCAAGGGGACCTCAATCAGCCCCAGCATTTT. It encodes CASSQGDLNQPQHF. The chain links TRBV4-1 to TRBJ1-5; tentative D call: TRBD1 (5 bases). V gave up 1 base and J gave up 3 bases, with 7 bases separating them. The CDR3 extends over 14 amino acids. Germline V gives CDR1 MGHRA, CDR2 YSYEKL.

The CDR3 nucleotides are TGTGCCAGCAGCTTTACAGGGGGCGGGATCTATGGCTACACCTTC. As protein: CASSFTGGGIYGYTF. The J gene is TRBJ1-2, the V gene TRBV5-4; 9 bases align to TRBD1. In germline, CDR1 is SGHNT, CDR2 YYREEE (reference sequence). This CDR3 region has 15 residues. J lost 4 bases, V lost 2 bases, and 6 bases had no gene match.

The CDR3: CASRQTVQSEKLFF. The DNA for the CDR3 is TGTGCCAGCAGACAAACAGTACAGAGTGAAAAACTGTTTTTT. The gene calls are TRBV6-6 and TRBJ1-4; D uncertain. This CDR3 has 14 amino acids. Trimming cost V 6 bases and J 7 bases, with 15 bases left between them. Germline-derived CDR1 and CDR2 are MNHNY and SVGAGI (reference sequence).

The chain links TRBV7-2 to TRBJ2-7; D is ambiguous. V lost 7 bases, J lost 0 bases, and 7 bases lay in between. The CDR3 is 12 residues long. Germline assignment: CDR1 SGHTA and CDR2 FQGNSA. The CDR3 region is CASKASSYEQYF. The CDR3, as DNA: TGTGCCAGCAAGGCATCCTCCTACGAGCAGTACTTC.

A word on this clone: Other DNA variants within this sample encode the same CDR3. The CDR3 DNA follows: TGTGCCAGTAGTACTGGGAGCTACGAGCAGTACTTC. This codes for CASSTGSYEQYF. The chain links TRBV19 to TRBJ2-7; weak D call: TRBD2 (5 bases). CDR3 length: 12 residues. With 4 bases removed from V and 3 bases from J, the gap between germline ends came to 7 bases. Germline CDR1 reads LNHDA; CDR2 reads SQIVND (reference sequence).

V and J are TRBV7-2 and TRBJ1-3, with a tentative D call TRBD1 (5 bases). The germline V and J ends were trimmed by 1 base and 0 bases, with 13 bases remaining between them. Germline CDR1 is SGHTA and CDR2 is FQGNSA. The CDR3 sequence is 17 residues long. In DNA form, the CDR3 reads TGTGCCAGCAGCTTAGGCGCAGGGTCCAGCTCTGGAAACACCATATATTTT. It specifies CASSLGAGSSSGNTIYF.

V usage is TRBV10-2 and J usage is TRBJ1-3; no clear D. Germline CDR1 is WSHSY and CDR2 is SAAADI. The CDR3 is 13 residues long. Trimming pared 6 bases from V and 4 bases from J, leaving 10 bases between. CDR3 sequence (DNA): TGCGCCAGCAGCAATGGATTAGGAAACACCATATATTTT. It is translated as CASSNGLGNTIYF.

The chain uses TRBV4-2 and TRBJ1-1; D gene unclear. Germline V gene data show CDR1 as LGHNA and CDR2 as YNFKEQ. The CDR3 loop spans 15 amino acids. Trimming took off 5 bases at V and 0 bases at J, with 13 bases between the two ends. This CDR3 reads CASSVPGQVNTEAFF. The CDR3 region has the DNA TGTGCCAGCAGCGTCCCGGGCCAAGTGAACACTGAAGCTTTCTTT.

The chain's CDR3 is CASSPGQYAGEPQHF. CDR3 DNA sequence: TGTGCCAGCAGCCCCGGACAGTACGCGGGGGAGCCCCAGCATTTT. The chain couples TRBV28 to TRBJ1-5; a possible D gene is TRBD1 (6 bases). The CDR3 is 15 residues long. Germline CDR1 and CDR2: MDHEN and SYDVKM. Trimming removed 6 bases from V and 8 bases from J, with 20 bases in between.

The rearrangement links TRBV6-6 to TRBJ2-1; D tentatively reads TRBD1 or TRBD2 (5 bases each). Germline values: CDR1 MNHNY, CDR2 SVGAGI (reference sequence). Trimming shortened V by 5 bases and J by 0 bases, and 14 bases separated the two germline ends. CDR3 length equals 16 residues. This CDR3 reads CASSGGGRASYNEQFF. CDR3 in DNA: TGTGCCAGCAGTGGAGGCGGCAGGGCCTCCTACAATGAGCAGTTCTTC.

The V and J genes are TRBV5-1 and TRBJ2-5; a weak D match, TRBD1 (7 bases). V was pared by 3 bases and J by 4 bases, with 16 bases between. CDR1 and CDR2 from the germline V gene are SGHRS and YFSETQ. CDR3 size: 15 residues. The CDR3 region is CASSSDRSGGETQYF. CDR3 DNA sequence: TGCGCCAGCAGCTCGGACAGGTCCGGGGGAGAGACCCAGTACTTC.

The chain employs TRBV2 and TRBJ2-4; tentatively, D is TRBD2 (5 bases). This CDR3 is 13 amino acids long. Trimming pared 8 bases from V and 5 bases from J, leaving 13 bases between. Per germline, CDR1 SNHLY and CDR2 FYNNEI. CDR3: CASRSRGENIQYF. DNA of the CDR3: TGTGCCAGCCGAAGTCGGGGAGAAAACATTCAGTACTTC.

The chain combines TRBV7-2 with TRBJ1-2; D gene ambiguous. V was cut by 3 bases and J by 8 bases, with 19 bases left in between. The CDR3 length is 15 residues. From germline, CDR1 is SGHTA and CDR2 FQGNSA. CDR3 coding DNA: TGTGCCAGCAGCTTTTCGTCTGGGCTCCCAGGCGGCTACACCTTC. This translates into CASSFSSGLPGGYTF.

This clone has just one count. V gene TRBV4-1 combines with J gene TRBJ2-3; 7 bases are a match to TRBD2. The CDR3 runs to 13 residues. The V and J ends lost 1 base and 8 bases, in that order; junction bases with no gene match: 3. Germline values: CDR1 MGHRA, CDR2 YSYEKL. The CDR3, as DNA: TGCGCCAGCAGCCAAGCGACGGGGGGTACGCAGTATTTT. Amino acids: CASSQATGGTQYF.

The chain uses TRBV5-1 and TRBJ1-1; the match to TRBD1 covers 10 bases. Germline V gene lookup returns CDR1 SGHRS and CDR2 YFSETQ. This CDR3 has 19 residues. Unmatched junction bases numbered 22, after V lost 0 bases and J lost 11 bases. DNA of the CDR3: TGCGCCAGCAGCTTGGCGACAGGGGGCGCCGGACTGAAGCAGGGGGCCGCTTTCTTT. It is translated as CASSLATGGAGLKQGAAFF.

The chain links TRBV6-5 to TRBJ1-1; 7 bases align to TRBD1. There are 15 residues in the CDR3. The V gene end was trimmed by 0 bases and the J gene end by 4 bases; junction bases not matched to a gene: 5. Germline V CDR1 and CDR2: MNHEY, SVGAGI. CDR3 sequence reads: CASSYSNRGSTEAFF. In DNA, the CDR3 is TGTGCCAGCAGTTACTCCAACAGGGGAAGCACTGAAGCTTTCTTT.